The next 24 T cell receptor beta chains were all read from a single sample in a study of human T cells and chemical hapten exposure. Regarding time point: pre-sensitization, week 0. Sample treatment: therapeutic diphenylcyclopropenone sensitization with weekly scalp DPC. One entry per CDR3 protein results from TCRdb running MiXCR on the RACE reads. The sample contains 65,000 to 90,000 distinct CDR3 sequences, 11% to 15% of which appear only once. The sequenced sample was whole blood, obtained in connection with sensitization to the hapten diphenylcyclopropenone (DPC). These receptors came from a woman between 50 and 59 years old with alopecia areata. Some clones in this sample may be carry-over from other donors' samples.

The chain has TRBV12-3 or TRBV12-4 and TRBJ2-7; 9 positions agree with TRBD2. The V and J ends lost 5 bases and 10 bases, in that order; junction bases with no gene match: 3. The CDR3 covers 11 residues. CDR3 residues: CASSAGTSQYF. In DNA, the CDR3 is TGTGCCAGCAGTGCCGGGACTAGCCAGTACTTC.

The V and J genes are TRBV7-9 and TRBJ1-1; no definite D call. The CDR3 is 13 amino acids. The V end lost 5 bases, the J end lost 1 base, and 8 bases lay between the germline ends. Germline V gene lookup returns CDR1 SEHNR and CDR2 FQNEAQ (reference sequence). This chain's CDR3 is CASSPPGNTEAFF. The DNA for the CDR3 is TGTGCCAGCAGCCCCCCTGGGAACACTGAAGCTTTCTTT.

V and J are TRBV5-1 and TRBJ1-2; maybe TRBD1 (6 bases). The CDR3 contains 14 residues. V dropped 3 bases and J dropped 3 bases, with 12 bases sitting between them. CDR1 and CDR2 (germline): SGHRS, YFSETQ. CDR3 DNA: TGCGCCAGCAGCTCGACAGGAACCTACTATGGCTACACCTTC. Translation gives CASSSTGTYYGYTF.

This rearrangement joins TRBV30 to TRBJ2-7; TRBD1 might be the D (5 bases). Per germline, CDR1 GTSNPN and CDR2 SVGIG (reference sequence). This CDR3 is built from 13 residues. The V end lost 7 bases, the J end lost 0 bases, and 13 bases lay between the germline ends. The CDR3 bases are TGTGCCTCATCAACAGGAAGCTCCTACGAGCAGTACTTC. Its translation: CASSTGSSYEQYF.

There are many counts of this clonotype. This chain uses TRBV7-8 with TRBJ2-1; D may be TRBD1 (6 bases). This CDR3 has 15 amino acids. Germline V gene lookup returns CDR1 SGHVS and CDR2 FQNEAQ. Trimming cost V 5 bases and J 7 bases, with 18 bases left between them. The CDR3, as DNA: TGTGCCAGCAGCCCCTCCGGGACAAGAGGGAATGAGCAGTTCTTC. This encodes CASSPSGTRGNEQFF. The entire variable domain, with the rest obtained from reference TRBV7-8 and TRBJ2-1, is as follows: GAGVSQSPRYKVAKRGQDVALRCDPISGHVSLFWYQQALGQGPEFLTYFQNEAQLDKSGLPSDRFFAERPEGSVSTLKIQRTQQEDSAVYLCASSPSGTRGNEQFFGPGTRLTVL.

This chain links TRBV6-6 with TRBJ2-5, with 10 bases fitting TRBD2. The V gene end was trimmed by 6 bases and the J gene end by 4 bases; junction bases not matched to a gene: 8. This CDR3 is 15 amino acids long. Per germline, CDR1 MNHNY and CDR2 SVGAGI (reference sequence). The CDR3 DNA reads TGTGCCAGCAGCCGAGGGCTAGCGGGAGTAGAGACCCAGTACTTC. It translates to CASSRGLAGVETQYF.

This clonotype turned up a few times. The genes are TRBV7-2 and TRBJ1-1; 7 positions match TRBD1. Per germline, CDR1 SGHTA and CDR2 FQGNSA. V lost 3 bases, J lost 0 bases, and 4 bases stayed unmatched. The CDR3 consists of 15 residues. The CDR3 spells CASSFLTGMNTEAFF. DNA of the CDR3: TGTGCCAGCAGCTTTTTGACAGGGATGAACACTGAAGCTTTCTTT.

The genes are TRBV4-3 and TRBJ1-2; 8 nucleotides line up with TRBD1. CDR1 and CDR2 from the germline V gene are LGHNA and YSLEER. J gave up 7 bases and V 0 bases, and 7 bases lay outside the gene matches. The CDR3 loop spans 15 amino acids. DNA of the CDR3: TGCGCCAGCAGCCAAGATCGGCAGGGGGCCTCTGGCTACACCTTC. Translating gives CASSQDRQGASGYTF.

This clonotype was seen more than once but under ten times. The CDR3 spells CASSLGLAGGGEQFF. In DNA form, the CDR3 reads TGTGCCAGCAGCTTAGGGCTAGCGGGAGGTGGTGAGCAGTTCTTC. The gene calls are TRBV7-2 and TRBJ2-1, with TRBD2 matching 11 bases. Germline V gene lookup returns CDR1 SGHTA and CDR2 FQGNSA. Trimming at V came to 1 base and at J to 9 bases, leaving 5 bases not matched to a gene. The CDR3 spans 15 residues. Filled out from reference TRBV7-2 and TRBJ2-1, the complete variable domain reads GAGVSQSPSNKVTEKGKDVELRCDPISGHTALYWYRQSLGQGLEFLIYFQGNSAPDKSGLPSDRFSAERTGGSVSTLTIQRTQQEDSAVYLCASSLGLAGGGEQFFGPGTRLTVL.

This chain uses TRBV28 with TRBJ1-2; D gene unclear. The CDR3 covers 13 residues. Germline CDR1 reads MDHEN; CDR2 reads SYDVKM. Trimming left V 8 bases short and J 0 bases short, with 10 bases between. CDR3 coding DNA: TGTGCCAGCCGGACTTCCTCTAACTATGGCTACACCTTC. Amino acid sequence: CASRTSSNYGYTF.

In this sample, this clonotype turned up a few times. V and J are TRBV7-2 and TRBJ2-6; D is unresolved. Trimming pared 1 base from V and 2 bases from J, leaving 6 bases between. This CDR3 region has 15 residues. The germline CDR1 and CDR2 sequences are SGHTA and FQGNSA. The CDR3 coding sequence is TGTGCCAGCAGCTTAGGGAACCCTGGGGCCAACGTCCTGACTTTC. Amino acids: CASSLGNPGANVLTF.

The chain joins TRBV20-1 to TRBJ2-1, with 10 positions matching TRBD2. This CDR3 is built from 16 residues. With V trimmed by 3 bases and J by 6 bases, 11 bases remained unmatched. In germline, CDR1 is DFQATT, CDR2 SNEGSKA (reference sequence). The CDR3 spells CSARRQPRTSGNEQFF. The CDR3 DNA is TGCAGTGCTAGGCGACAGCCGCGGACTAGCGGCAATGAGCAGTTCTTC.

This sequence joins TRBV6-5 and TRBJ1-1; D not resolved. Germline V CDR1 and CDR2: MNHEY, SVGAGI. CDR3 length: 13 residues. V lost 5 bases and J 4 bases, leaving 11 bases between the germline ends. CDR3 protein: CASSPGRGTEAFF. The CDR3 DNA is TGTGCCAGCAGTCCGGGAAGAGGCACTGAAGCTTTCTTT.

The chain uses TRBV20-1 and TRBJ1-1, with D maybe TRBD1 (5 bases). This CDR3 contains 13 residues. Germline V CDR1 and CDR2: DFQATT, SNEGSKA (reference sequence). V lost 1 base, J lost 2 bases, and 8 bases lay in between. The CDR3 sequence: CSARADRNTEAFF. The CDR3 DNA follows: TGCAGTGCTAGAGCAGACAGAAACACTGAAGCTTTCTTT.

The rearrangement links TRBV2 to TRBJ1-2, with unresolved D. This CDR3 is 12 amino acids long. Trimming shortened V by 2 bases and J by 4 bases, and 5 bases separated the two germline ends. CDR1 and CDR2 from the germline V gene are SNHLY and FYNNEI. The CDR3 protein is CASSERPYGYTF. CDR3 sequence (DNA): TGTGCCAGCAGTGAACGGCCCTATGGCTACACCTTC.

This clonotype was seen a handful of times. This chain joins TRBV30 and TRBJ1-1; tentative D call: TRBD1 (5 bases). Germline-derived CDR1 and CDR2 are GTSNPN and SVGIG (reference sequence). The V end lost 0 bases, the J end lost 3 bases, and 11 bases lay between the germline ends. The CDR3 runs 14 residues. Here the CDR3 DNA reads TGTGCCTGGAGTGTACGAACGGGGGACACTGAAGCTTTCTTT. This sequence encodes CAWSVRTGDTEAFF.

V usage is TRBV5-1 and J usage is TRBJ2-5; 7 bases map to TRBD1. CDR3 length: 18 residues. Trimming at V came to 0 bases and at J to 6 bases, leaving 17 bases not matched to a gene. CDR1 and CDR2 (germline): SGHRS, YFSETQ. CDR3 sequence: CASSLGANDRVVRKTQYF. CDR3 nucleotide sequence: TGCGCCAGCAGCTTGGGGGCTAACGACAGGGTGGTCAGGAAGACCCAGTACTTC.

This clonotype came up a few times. This chain links TRBV7-9 with TRBJ2-5; D gene ambiguous. Trimming cost V 3 bases and J 5 bases, with 7 bases left between them. The CDR3 is 12 amino acids. The germline CDR1 and CDR2 sequences are SEHNR and FQNEAQ (reference sequence). The CDR3 is CASSFTPETQYF. CDR3 nucleotide sequence: TGTGCCAGCAGCTTCACTCCGGAGACCCAGTACTTC.

This clonotype was detected a few times. The V call is TRBV28, the J call TRBJ2-4, with 8 bases identical to TRBD1. Germline V CDR1 and CDR2: MDHEN, SYDVKM. There are 14 residues in the CDR3. J gave up 4 bases and V 5 bases, and 4 bases lay outside the gene matches. DNA for the CDR3: TGTGCCAGCAGTCCTGGACAGGGAAAAAACATTCAGTACTTC. As protein: CASSPGQGKNIQYF. The complete variable domain, with remaining parts taken from reference TRBV28 and TRBJ2-4, reads DVKVTQSSRYLVKRTGEKVFLECVQDMDHENMFWYRQDPGLGLRLIYFSYDVKMKEKGDIPEGYSVSREKKERFSLILESASTNQTSMYLCASSPGQGKNIQYFGAGTRLSVL.

In this sample, this clonotype turned up a few times. The genes are TRBV20-1 and TRBJ2-4; TRBD1 agrees at 8 bases. CDR1 is DFQATT and CDR2 is SNEGSKA in the germline V gene (reference sequence). The CDR3 sequence is 13 residues long. The CDR3 region is CRAEDRVKNIQYF. As DNA, the CDR3 is TGCAGAGCCGAGGACAGGGTCAAAAACATTCAGTACTTC.

This clonotype was seen a handful of times. This CDR3 reads CASSPRLGDYEQYF. CDR3 nucleotides: TGTGCCAGCAGTCCACGACTGGGAGACTACGAGCAGTACTTC. This chain links TRBV6-6 with TRBJ2-7; possibly TRBD2 for D (5 bases). The CDR3 totals 14 residues. The germline V gene has CDR1 MNHNY and CDR2 SVGAGI (reference sequence). Trimming stripped 5 bases from V and 3 bases from J, with 14 bases between.

In its sample, this clonotype was seen a few times. For the CDR3, the DNA is TGCGCCAGCAGCCAAGATCGGAACAGGGTGGGCACCGGGGAGCTGTTTTTT. This sequence encodes CASSQDRNRVGTGELFF. The V call is TRBV4-3, the J call TRBJ2-2, with D possibly being TRBD1 (6 bases). CDR1 is LGHNA, CDR2 YSLEER, per germline. The CDR3 contains 17 residues. V was shortened by 0 bases and J by 4 bases, with 15 bases between the two germline ends.

This chain joins TRBV9 and TRBJ2-1; perhaps TRBD2 as D (6 bases). CDR1 is SGDLS, CDR2 YYNGEE, per germline. This CDR3 comprises 15 residues. Between the trimmed V and J ends, which lost 4 bases and 8 bases, there was a span of 19 bases. The chain's CDR3 is CASSSTSQARDEQFF. In DNA form, the CDR3 reads TGTGCCAGCAGCTCAACTAGCCAAGCGAGAGATGAGCAGTTCTTC.

This clonotype was picked up many times. The genes are TRBV6-1 and TRBJ2-7; D perhaps matches TRBD2 (5 bases). Germline V gene lookup returns CDR1 MNHNS and CDR2 SASEGT. This CDR3 spans 14 amino acids. V lost 4 bases to trimming and J lost 6 bases, with 16 bases between them. The CDR3 DNA reads TGTGCCAGCAGTGGAGGGCCTGATCGGTCCGAGCAGTACTTC. This codes for CASSGGPDRSEQYF.